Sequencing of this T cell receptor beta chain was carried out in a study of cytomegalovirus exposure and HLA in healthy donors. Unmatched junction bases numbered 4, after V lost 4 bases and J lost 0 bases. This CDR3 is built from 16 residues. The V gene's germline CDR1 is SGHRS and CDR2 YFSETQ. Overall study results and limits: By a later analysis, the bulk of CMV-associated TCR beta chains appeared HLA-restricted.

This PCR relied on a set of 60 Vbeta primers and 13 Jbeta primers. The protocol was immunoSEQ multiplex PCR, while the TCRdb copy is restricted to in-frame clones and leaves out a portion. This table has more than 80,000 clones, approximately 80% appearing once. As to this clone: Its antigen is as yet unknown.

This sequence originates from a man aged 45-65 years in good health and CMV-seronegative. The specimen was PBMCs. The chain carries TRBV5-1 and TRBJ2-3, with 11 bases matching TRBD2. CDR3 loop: CASSAGLAASTDTQYF. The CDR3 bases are TGCGCCAGCAGCGCGGGACTAGCGGCCAGCACAGATACGCAGTATTTT.